This TCR beta chain was found in a study of CD4 T cells in relation to SARS-CoV-2 and coronaviruses. About the research overall: Shared crossreactive spike epitopes were mapped to their HLA restriction. The study's findings and limits: Samples before the pandemic and after infection were not matched within any donor.

V was shortened by 4 bases and J by 12 bases, with 15 bases between the two germline ends. This CDR3 contains 13 residues. The germline V gene has CDR1 MGHRA and CDR2 YSYEKL. CD4+ T cells from unexposed donors were obtained before the COVID-19 pandemic (2011-2018). Isolation of CD4+ T cells took place after approximately eleven days in culture. This clone showed up just a few times. Antigen specificity is unknown. Here immunoSEQ multiplex PCR was the method, and the copy in TCRdb shows in-frame clones only, minus some. The sample has roughly 18,000 clones, almost 80% seen once; the top ten hold 15% to 20%.

Sequencing was carried out using CD4+ T cells from PBMCs, cultured in vitro. This clonotype was obtained from a human donor in good health. This chain connects TRBV4-1 to TRBJ1-4, with TRBD1 as a possible D gene (5 bases). In DNA, the CDR3 is TGCGCCAGCAGCCCCCAACCACTGGGGGAACTGTTTTTT. Translation gives CASSPQPLGELFF.